This T cell receptor beta chain came from a study of blood T cell repertoires in COVID-19. Across the study: COVID-19 samples, acute and convalescent, were from the United States, Italy and Spain.

Unmatched junction bases numbered 7, after V lost 6 bases and J lost 4 bases. The CDR3 is 15 amino acids. CDR1 is SGHTA, CDR2 FQGNSA, per germline. TCRdb's table, derived via immunoSEQ multiplex PCR, lists solely in-frame clones and lacks some. This table has roughly 290,000 clones, about 86% appearing once. The sequencing sample was made of peripheral blood. This clonotype was obtained from a woman between 25 and 40 years old who had recovered from COVID-19. The rearrangement links TRBV7-2 to TRBJ2-7; TRBD1 matches at 12 bases. The CDR3 DNA reads TGTGCCAGCAGTCATCAGGGACAGGGGGCTTACGAGCAGTACTTC. Protein product: CASSHQGQGAYEQYF.